At least ten counts were recorded for the clone carrying this T cell receptor (beta chain). Through Arm-PCR of CDR3 regions and iRepertoire HTBI primers, TCR beta libraries were built. Each CDR3 protein gets one entry after TCRdb re-called the multiplex PCR reads with MiXCR. Of roughly 350,000 distinct CDR3 sequences in the sample, 15% to 20% were seen once. The data belong to a study of regulatory T cells in long-lasting Graves disease. The time point denotes: newly diagnosed GD, antithyroid drugs for less than 3 months. PBMCs were the source of the RNA used for TCR sequencing. This sample was shared with a second study, whose subject was T cells in Graves' hyperthyroidism and ophthalmopathy. As that study records: During a first-round RT-PCR of the TCR CDR3, the HTBI primer set was used. Also found in blood were most expanded thyroid clonotypes above 0.001.

This specimen consisted of peripheral blood mononuclear cells (PBMCs), obtained at new diagnosis, from a patient treated with antithyroid drugs. This clonotype originated in a woman between 18 and 30 years old with Graves disease.

Written as DNA, the CDR3 is TGTGCCAGCTCACCATTAAGTCTAGCGGGAGCCGGTGAGCAGTTCTTC. This sequence encodes CASSPLSLAGAGEQFF. This chain connects TRBV18 to TRBJ2-1; 10 nucleotides agree with TRBD2. The V segment lost 2 bases and the J segment 9 bases; nucleotides outside the gene matches: 10. There are 16 residues in the CDR3. Per germline, CDR1 KGHSH and CDR2 LQKENI.